This TCR beta chain was profiled in a study of T-cell reconstitution after alpha-beta-depleted transplantation in children. Whole-study findings and limits: Surviving recipient T cells and thymic progenitors accounted for the high day-60 TCRbeta diversity observed in some patients. At one year after transplant, newly produced T cells mostly accounted for T-cell counts and diversity. Reportedly, only several hundred clones from non-depleted graft cells drove alpha-beta T-cell counts at about two months.

Unique molecular identifiers were used in preparing the TCRbeta library. Using its own MiXCR run on the PCR reads, TCRdb lists one record per CDR3 protein. This table holds 530,000 or so distinct CDR3 sequences, 25% to 30% found once. V gave up 6 bases and J gave up 0 bases; unmatched junction bases: 8. The CDR3 has 16 amino acids. Per germline, CDR1 MNHEY and CDR2 SVGEGT. This clonotype was counted between two and nine times. Its specificity is unknown. The sequencing here drew on PBMCs, taken before TCRalphabeta/CD19-depleted stem cell transplant. The rearrangement joins TRBV6-2 or TRBV6-3 to TRBJ1-5; TRBD1 agrees at 7 bases. The receptor comes from a boy in the first two years of life with Wiskott-Aldrich syndrome, due to receive a stem cell transplant. This chain's CDR3 is CASRPRQGFSNQPQHF. In DNA form, the CDR3 reads TGTGCCAGCAGACCACGACAGGGCTTTAGCAATCAGCCCCAGCATTTT.